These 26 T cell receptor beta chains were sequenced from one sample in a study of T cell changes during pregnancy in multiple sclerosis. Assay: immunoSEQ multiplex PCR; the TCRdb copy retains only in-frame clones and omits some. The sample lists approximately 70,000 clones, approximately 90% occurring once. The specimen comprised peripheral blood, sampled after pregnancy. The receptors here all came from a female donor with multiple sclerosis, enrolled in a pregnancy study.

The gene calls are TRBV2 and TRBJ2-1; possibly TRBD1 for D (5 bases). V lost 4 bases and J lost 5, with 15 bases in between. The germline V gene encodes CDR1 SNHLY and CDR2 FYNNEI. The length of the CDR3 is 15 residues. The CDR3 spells CASSVLEGADNEQFF. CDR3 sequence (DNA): TGTGCCAGCAGTGTTTTAGAAGGGGCAGACAATGAGCAGTTCTTC.

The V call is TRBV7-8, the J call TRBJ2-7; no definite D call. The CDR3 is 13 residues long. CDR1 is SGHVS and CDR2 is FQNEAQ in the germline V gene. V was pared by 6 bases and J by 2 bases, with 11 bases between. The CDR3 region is CASRPSSPYEQYF. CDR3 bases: TGTGCCAGCAGGCCAAGTAGCCCCTACGAGCAGTACTTC. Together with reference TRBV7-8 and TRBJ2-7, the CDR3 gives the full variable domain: GAGVSQSPRYKVAKRGQDVALRCDPISGHVSLFWYQQALGQGPEFLTYFQNEAQLDKSGLPSDRFFAERPEGSVSTLKIQRTQQEDSAVYLCASRPSSPYEQYFGPGTRLTVT.

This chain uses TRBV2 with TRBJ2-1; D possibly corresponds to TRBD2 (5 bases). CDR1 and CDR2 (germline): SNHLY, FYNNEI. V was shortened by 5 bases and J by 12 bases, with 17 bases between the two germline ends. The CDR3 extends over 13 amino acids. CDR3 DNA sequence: TGTGCCAGCAGTCGGACTGTTCTCATTTGGCAGTTCTTC. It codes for CASSRTVLIWQFF.

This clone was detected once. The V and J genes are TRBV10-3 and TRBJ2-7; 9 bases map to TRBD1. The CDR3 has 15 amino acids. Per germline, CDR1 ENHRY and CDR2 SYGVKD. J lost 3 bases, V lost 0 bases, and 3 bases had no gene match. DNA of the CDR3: TGTGCCATCAGTGAGTCTCAGGACAGGGGCTACGAGCAGTACTTC. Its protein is CAISESQDRGYEQYF.

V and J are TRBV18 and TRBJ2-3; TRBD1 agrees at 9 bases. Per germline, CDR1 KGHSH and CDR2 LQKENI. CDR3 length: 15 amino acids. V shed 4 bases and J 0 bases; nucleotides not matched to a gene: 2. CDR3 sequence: CASSLGTGSTDTQYF. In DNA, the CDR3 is TGTGCCAGCTCACTCGGGACAGGGAGCACAGATACGCAGTATTTT. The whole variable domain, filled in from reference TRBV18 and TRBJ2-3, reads NAGVMQNPRHLVRRRGQEARLRCSPMKGHSHVYWYRQLPEEGLKFMVYLQKENIIDESGMPKERFSAEFPKEGPSILRIQQVVRGDSAAYFCASSLGTGSTDTQYFGPGTRLTVL.

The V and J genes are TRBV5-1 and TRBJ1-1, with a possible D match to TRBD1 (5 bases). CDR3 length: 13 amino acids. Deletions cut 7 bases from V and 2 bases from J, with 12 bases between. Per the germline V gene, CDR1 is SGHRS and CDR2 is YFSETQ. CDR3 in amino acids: CASGQGVNTEAFF. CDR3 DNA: TGCGCCAGCGGCCAGGGTGTAAACACTGAAGCTTTCTTT.

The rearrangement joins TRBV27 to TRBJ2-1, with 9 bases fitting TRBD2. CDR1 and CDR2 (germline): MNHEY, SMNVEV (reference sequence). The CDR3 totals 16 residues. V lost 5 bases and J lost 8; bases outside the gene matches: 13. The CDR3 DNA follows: TGTGCCAGCAGTCCCGGGGCTAGCGGGGTTTGGGATGAGCAGTTCTTC. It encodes CASSPGASGVWDEQFF.

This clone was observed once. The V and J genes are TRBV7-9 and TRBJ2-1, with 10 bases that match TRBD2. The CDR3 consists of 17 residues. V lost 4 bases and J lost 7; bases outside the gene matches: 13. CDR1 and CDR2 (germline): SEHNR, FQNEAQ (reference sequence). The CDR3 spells CASSSFASGRALNEQFF. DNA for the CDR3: TGTGCCAGCAGCTCATTCGCGAGCGGGAGGGCCTTGAATGAGCAGTTCTTC.

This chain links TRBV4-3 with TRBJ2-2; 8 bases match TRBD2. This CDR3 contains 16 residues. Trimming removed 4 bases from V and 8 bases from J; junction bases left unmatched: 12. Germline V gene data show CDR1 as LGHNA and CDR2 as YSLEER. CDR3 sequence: CASSRGGLGGGGELFF. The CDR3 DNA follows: TGCGCCAGCAGCCGGGGGGGACTAGGTGGGGGAGGGGAGCTGTTTTTT.

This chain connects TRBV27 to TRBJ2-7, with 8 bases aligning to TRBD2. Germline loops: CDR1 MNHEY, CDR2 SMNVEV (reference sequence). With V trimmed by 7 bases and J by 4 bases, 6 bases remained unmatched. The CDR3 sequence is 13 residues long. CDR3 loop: CASIGGASYEQYF. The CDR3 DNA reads TGTGCCAGCATCGGGGGGGCATCATACGAGCAGTACTTC.

CDR3 DNA: TGTGCCAGCTCACCAGACAAGGATCAGCCCCAGCATTTT. As protein: CASSPDKDQPQHF. J is TRBJ1-5 and V is TRBV18; no clear D gene. CDR3 length: 13 amino acids. Per germline, CDR1 KGHSH and CDR2 LQKENI. The ends were cut back, 2 bases at V and 5 bases at J, with 7 bases in the middle.

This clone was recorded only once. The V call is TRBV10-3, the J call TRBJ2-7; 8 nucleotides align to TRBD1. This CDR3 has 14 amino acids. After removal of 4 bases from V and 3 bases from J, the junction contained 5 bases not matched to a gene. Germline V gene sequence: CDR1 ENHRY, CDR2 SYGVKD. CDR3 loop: CAISGTGSLYEQYF. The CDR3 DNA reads TGTGCCATCAGTGGGACAGGGTCTCTCTACGAGCAGTACTTC.

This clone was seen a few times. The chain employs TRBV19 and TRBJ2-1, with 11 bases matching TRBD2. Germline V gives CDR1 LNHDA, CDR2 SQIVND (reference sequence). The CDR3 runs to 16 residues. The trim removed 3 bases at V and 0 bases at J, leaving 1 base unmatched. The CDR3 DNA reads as TGTGCCAGTAGTATTCTAGCGGGGGGCTCCTACAATGAGCAGTTCTTC. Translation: CASSILAGGSYNEQFF. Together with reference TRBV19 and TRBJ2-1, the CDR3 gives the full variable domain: DGGITQSPKYLFRKEGQNVTLSCEQNLNHDAMYWYRQDPGQGLRLIYYSQIVNDFQKGDIAEGYSVSREKKESFPLTVTSAQKNPTAFYLCASSILAGGSYNEQFFGPGTRLTVL.

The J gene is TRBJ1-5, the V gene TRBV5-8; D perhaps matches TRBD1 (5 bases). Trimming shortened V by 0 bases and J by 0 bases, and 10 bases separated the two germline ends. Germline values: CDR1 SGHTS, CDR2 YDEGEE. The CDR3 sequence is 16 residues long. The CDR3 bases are TGTGCCAGCAGCTTGGTCAGGGATAATAGCAATCAGCCCCAGCATTTT. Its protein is CASSLVRDNSNQPQHF. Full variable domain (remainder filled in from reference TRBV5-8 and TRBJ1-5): EAGVTQSPTHLIKTRGQQATLRCSPISGHTSVYWYQQALGLGLQFLLWYDEGEERNRGNFPPRFSGRQFPNYSSELNVNALELEDSALYLCASSLVRDNSNQPQHFGDGTRLSIL.

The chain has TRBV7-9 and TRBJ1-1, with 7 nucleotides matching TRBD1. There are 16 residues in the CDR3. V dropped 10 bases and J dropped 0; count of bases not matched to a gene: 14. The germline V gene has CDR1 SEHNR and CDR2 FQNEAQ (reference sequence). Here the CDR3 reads CATLYAGRGMNTEAFF. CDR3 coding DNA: TGTGCCACCTTGTACGCGGGCAGGGGGATGAACACTGAAGCTTTCTTT.

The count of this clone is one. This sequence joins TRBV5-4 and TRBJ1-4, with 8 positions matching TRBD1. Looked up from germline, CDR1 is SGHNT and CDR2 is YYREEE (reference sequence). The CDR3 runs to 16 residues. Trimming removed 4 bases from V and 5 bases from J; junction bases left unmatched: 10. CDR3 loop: CASSITRDRTNEKLFF. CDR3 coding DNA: TGTGCCAGCAGCATAACCCGGGACAGGACGAATGAAAAACTGTTTTTT.

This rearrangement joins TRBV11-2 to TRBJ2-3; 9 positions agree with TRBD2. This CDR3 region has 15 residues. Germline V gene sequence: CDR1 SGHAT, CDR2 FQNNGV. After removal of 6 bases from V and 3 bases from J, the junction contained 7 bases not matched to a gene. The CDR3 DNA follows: TGTGCCAGCAGTAGCGGGAGTGGGAATACAGATACGCAGTATTTT. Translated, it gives CASSSGSGNTDTQYF.

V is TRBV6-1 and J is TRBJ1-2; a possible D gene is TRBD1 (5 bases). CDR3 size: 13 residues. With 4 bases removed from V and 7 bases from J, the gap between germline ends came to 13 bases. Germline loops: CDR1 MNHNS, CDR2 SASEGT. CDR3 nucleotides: TGTGCCAGCAGTGGACCGACGGGGGTTGGCTACACCTTC. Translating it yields CASSGPTGVGYTF.

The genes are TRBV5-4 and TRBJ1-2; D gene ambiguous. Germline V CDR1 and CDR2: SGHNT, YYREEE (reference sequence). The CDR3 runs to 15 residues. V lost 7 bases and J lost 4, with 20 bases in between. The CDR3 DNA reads TGTGCCAGCGGCCACCCGGGAACCTCGGGCTATGGCTACACCTTC. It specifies CASGHPGTSGYGYTF.

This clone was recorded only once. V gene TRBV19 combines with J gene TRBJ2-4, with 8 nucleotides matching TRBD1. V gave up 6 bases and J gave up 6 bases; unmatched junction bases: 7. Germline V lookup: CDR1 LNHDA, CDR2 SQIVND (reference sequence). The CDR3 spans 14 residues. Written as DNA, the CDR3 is TGTGCCAGTAGCAGACAGGGGAGTGTAAACATTCAGTACTTC. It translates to CASSRQGSVNIQYF.

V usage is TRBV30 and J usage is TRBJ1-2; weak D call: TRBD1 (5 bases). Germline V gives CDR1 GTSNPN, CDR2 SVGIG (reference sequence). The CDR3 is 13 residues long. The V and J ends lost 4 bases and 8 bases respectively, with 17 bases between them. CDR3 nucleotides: TGTGCCTGGAATGGGGGGGGATTAAAAGGCTACACCTTC. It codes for CAWNGGGLKGYTF.

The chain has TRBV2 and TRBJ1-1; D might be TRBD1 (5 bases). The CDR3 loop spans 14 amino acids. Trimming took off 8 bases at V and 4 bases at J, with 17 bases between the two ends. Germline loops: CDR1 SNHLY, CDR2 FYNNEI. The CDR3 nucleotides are TGTGCCAGCTGGAAAGACAGTAAAGGCACTGAAGCTTTCTTT. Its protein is CASWKDSKGTEAFF.

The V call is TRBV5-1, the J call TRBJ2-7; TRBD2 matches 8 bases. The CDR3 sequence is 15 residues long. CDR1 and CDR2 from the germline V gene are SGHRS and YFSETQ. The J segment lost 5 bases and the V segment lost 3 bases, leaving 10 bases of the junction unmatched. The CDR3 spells CASSSISGKYHEQYF. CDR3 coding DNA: TGCGCCAGCAGCTCGATTAGCGGGAAGTATCACGAGCAGTACTTC.

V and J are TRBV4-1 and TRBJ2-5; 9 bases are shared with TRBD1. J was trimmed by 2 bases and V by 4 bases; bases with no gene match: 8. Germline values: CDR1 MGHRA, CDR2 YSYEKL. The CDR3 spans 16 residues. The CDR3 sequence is CASSPRGQGPQETQYF. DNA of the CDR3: TGCGCCAGCAGCCCCAGGGGACAGGGACCTCAAGAGACCCAGTACTTC.

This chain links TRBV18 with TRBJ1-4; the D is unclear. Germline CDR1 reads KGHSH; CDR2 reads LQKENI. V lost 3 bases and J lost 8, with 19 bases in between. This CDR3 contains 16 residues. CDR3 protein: CASSPRRWAEGEKLFF. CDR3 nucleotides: TGTGCCAGCTCACCCCGCAGGTGGGCAGAGGGCGAAAAACTGTTTTTT.

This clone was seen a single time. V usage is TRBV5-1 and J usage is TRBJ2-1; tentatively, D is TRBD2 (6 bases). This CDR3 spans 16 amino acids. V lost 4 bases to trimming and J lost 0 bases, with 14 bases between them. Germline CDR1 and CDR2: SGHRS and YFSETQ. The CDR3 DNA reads TGCGCCAGCAGCGCCGGGACTGCCCTCTCCTACAATGAGCAGTTCTTC. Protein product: CASSAGTALSYNEQFF.